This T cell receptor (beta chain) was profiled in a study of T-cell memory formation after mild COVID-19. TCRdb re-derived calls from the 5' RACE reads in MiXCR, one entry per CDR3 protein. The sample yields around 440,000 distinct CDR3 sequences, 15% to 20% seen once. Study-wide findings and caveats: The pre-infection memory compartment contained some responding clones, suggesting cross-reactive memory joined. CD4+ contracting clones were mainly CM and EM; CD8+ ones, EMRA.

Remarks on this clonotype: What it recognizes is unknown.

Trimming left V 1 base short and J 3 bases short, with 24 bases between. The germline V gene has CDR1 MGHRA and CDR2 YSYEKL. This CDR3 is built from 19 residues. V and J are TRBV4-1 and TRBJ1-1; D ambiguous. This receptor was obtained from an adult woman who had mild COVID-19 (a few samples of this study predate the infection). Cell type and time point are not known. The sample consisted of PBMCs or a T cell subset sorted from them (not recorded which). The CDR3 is CASSQVGTRRSGQYTEAFF. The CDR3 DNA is TGCGCCAGCAGCCAAGTTGGAACGCGACGTTCGGGCCAGTACACTGAAGCTTTCTTT.